The rows below give T cell receptor beta chains drawn from one sample of a study of T cell repertoires in aging, cancer and after chemotherapy. TCRdb ran MiXCR on the multiplex PCR reads and lists one entry per CDR3 protein. The profile covers 4,500 to 5,000 distinct CDR3 sequences, with roughly 24% appearing a single time and roughly 49% taken by the ten largest. Sequenced material: blood. The receptors originated from a human donor with a blood cancer. Both conserved end residues are part of each CDR3. The D gene is left open where the match is weak. Where a row states a size, it is once, few, many or the class of an expanded clone; other rows omit it.

J gene,D gene,V gene,clone size,CDR3 protein,CDR3 DNA
TRBJ1-1,TRBD1,TRBV19,few,CASQRRGSGQAFF,TGTGCCAGTCAACGCAGGGGGTCGGGACAAGCTTTCTTT
TRBJ2-7,TRBD1,TRBV19,medium-sized,CASSGTAVSEQYF,TGTGCCAGTAGTGGGACAGCTGTTAGCGAGCAGTACTTC
TRBJ1-3,TRBD1,TRBV5-6,.,CASTYLVTGGAGFGDTIYF,TGTGCCAGCACCTATTTGGTAACAGGGGGCGCGGGCTTTGGAGACACCATATATTTT
TRBJ2-5,.,TRBV5-4,.,CASSLASTETQYF,TGTGCCAGCAGCTTAGCTTCAACAGAGACCCAGTACTTC
TRBJ1-1,TRBD1,TRBV20-1,once,CSLWGGQGNEAFF,TGCAGTCTTTGGGGGGGACAGGGGAATGAAGCTTTCTTT
TRBJ2-7,.,TRBV29-1,medium-sized,CSVQGQLPYEQYF,TGCAGCGTTCAGGGACAACTACCCTACGAGCAGTACTTC
TRBJ1-1,.,TRBV6-5,few,CASRATLNTEAFF,TGTGCCAGCAGGGCCACATTAAACACTGAAGCTTTCTTT
TRBJ1-2,TRBD1,TRBV5-6,.,CASTLSGGRGYTF,TGTGCCAGCACCCTATCAGGGGGACGTGGCTACACCTTC
TRBJ2-2,.,TRBV11-3,medium-sized,CASSLGVAVNTGELFF,TGTGCCAGCAGCTTAGGGGTAGCGGTTAACACCGGGGAGCTGTTTTTT
TRBJ2-7,.,TRBV18,.,CASSPQMAGEQYF,TGTGCCAGCTCACCACAGATGGCGGGAGAGCAGTACTTC